The rows below give T cell receptor beta chains drawn from one sample of a study of T cells in Graves' hyperthyroidism and ophthalmopathy. TCRdb analysed the multiplex PCR reads with MiXCR anew, one entry per CDR3 protein. The table records 500,000 to 600,000 distinct CDR3 sequences, nearly 20% of them present only once. Sequencing used blood. All receptors derive from a man in his forties or fifties with Graves' ophthalmopathy. Each CDR3 is given with its conserved first and last residue. The D gene is left open where the match is weak.

D gene: TRBD2; V gene: TRBV2; CDR3 protein: CASKGTSADTQYF
D gene: TRBD2; V gene: TRBV6-2/TRBV6-3; CDR3 protein: CGSRGTSGSLPLRTDTQYF
D gene: TRBD2; V gene: TRBV5-1; CDR3 protein: CASSTSTSDNGGELFF
D gene: -; V gene: TRBV10-3; CDR3 protein: CAAVGLNTEAFF
D gene: -; V gene: TRBV6-2/TRBV6-3; CDR3 protein: CASSQGRNTQYF
D gene: TRBD2; V gene: TRBV7-3; CDR3 protein: CASSPLERGEQFF
D gene: -; V gene: TRBV7-2; CDR3 protein: CASSLASGRTDTQYF
D gene: -; V gene: TRBV20-1; CDR3 protein: CSARLFETQYF
D gene: -; V gene: TRBV7-2; CDR3 protein: CASSSPDILNTEAFF
D gene: -; V gene: TRBV5-1; CDR3 protein: CASSPRDNRLNTEAFF
D gene: -; V gene: TRBV5-6; CDR3 protein: CASSFGEGETQYF